The rows below give T cell receptor beta chains drawn from one sample of a study of regulatory T cells in long-lasting Graves disease. TCRdb re-called the multiplex PCR reads with MiXCR, one entry per CDR3 protein. This sample has roughly 530,000 distinct CDR3 sequences, with 16% found just once. The same sample was also used in a study of T cells in Graves' hyperthyroidism and ophthalmopathy.

The sequenced sample was peripheral blood mononuclear cells (PBMCs), obtained at new diagnosis, from a patient treated with antithyroid drugs. These receptors were obtained from a woman aged 35-65 years with Graves disease. Both conserved end residues are part of each CDR3. D genes are given only for firm matches. Clone sizes are given selectively: once, few, many, or a class where the clone is expanded.

d_call j_call v_call clone_size cdr3_nt cdr3_aa
TRBD1 TRBJ2-3 TRBV28 many TGTGCCAGCAGTTTCCGGGACAGAGGAGGCACGCAGTATTTT CASSFRDRGGTQYF
. TRBJ1-5 TRBV3-1 . TGTGCCAGCAGCCAACGAGAGGATCAGCCCCAGCATTTT CASSQREDQPQHF
. TRBJ1-6 TRBV19 once TGTGCCAGTTCGTTCGGGACCCACGGGTCACCCCTCCACTTT CASSFGTHGSPLHF
TRBD1 TRBJ1-2 TRBV2 many TGTGCCAGCAGTGAGACAGGGGAAACCTATGGCTACACCTTC CASSETGETYGYTF
. TRBJ2-7 TRBV10-1 many TGCGCCAGCAGTGACCCGGGGCGGGGCGAGCAGTACTTC CASSDPGRGEQYF
. TRBJ1-2 TRBV2 few TGTGCCAGCACTACTGGACTAAACTATGGCTACACCTTC CASTTGLNYGYTF
TRBD1 TRBJ1-2 TRBV19 few TGTGCCAGTAGTGTGACCGGGACAGGGAGAAGGTACACCTTC CASSVTGTGRRYTF
TRBD1 TRBJ1-6 TRBV4-1 . TGCGCCAGCAGCCAAGAGGACAGGGGAGGTTCACCCCTCCACTTT CASSQEDRGGSPLHF
. TRBJ2-1 TRBV4-1 many TGCGCCAGCAGCCAGCAGCCGTTTTACAATGAGCAGTTCTTC CASSQQPFYNEQFF
TRBD1 TRBJ1-6 TRBV30 many TGTGCCTGGAGCGGACAGGCCTATAATTCACCCCTCCACTTT CAWSGQAYNSPLHF
. TRBJ2-7 TRBV13 . TGTGCCAGCAGCTCAAGGACAGTCTCCTACGAGCAGTACTTC CASSSRTVSYEQYF
. TRBJ2-2 TRBV27 few TGTGCCAGCAGTCTAAGGGTTACCGGGGAGCTGTTTTTT CASSLRVTGELFF
TRBD1 TRBJ2-7 TRBV28 many TGTGCCAGCAGTCGTCTCTCAGGGGGCTTGGAGCAGTACTTC CASSRLSGGLEQYF
. TRBJ2-3 TRBV27 many TGTGCCAGCAGTTTAACGGCCGCAGATACGCAGTATTTT CASSLTAADTQYF
. TRBJ2-3 TRBV2 . TGTGCCAGCAACGGAGGGGGTTATACGCAGTATTTT CASNGGGYTQYF
TRBD2 TRBJ2-7 TRBV11-1 many TGTGCCAGCAGCTCCCCCGGACTAGCAAAGGAGCAGTACTTC CASSSPGLAKEQYF
. TRBJ2-7 TRBV5-1 . TGCGCCAGCAGCTTGGCCGTACAGGCCTACGAGCAGTACTTC CASSLAVQAYEQYF
TRBD1 TRBJ2-1 TRBV28 few TGTGCCAGCAGGGGACAGTCCTCCTACAATGAGCAGTTCTTC CASRGQSSYNEQFF
. TRBJ2-7 TRBV3-1 many TGTGCCAGCAGCCAGACCGCCTACTCCTACGAGCAGTACTTC CASSQTAYSYEQYF
. TRBJ1-1 TRBV18 many TGTGCCAGCTCACGTATAGGGGCGAGTGAAACTGAAGCTTTCTTT CASSRIGASETEAFF
. TRBJ2-7 TRBV7-8 . TGTGCCAGCAGCTCTACTTCGGGTCCCCTCTCCTACGAGCAGTACTTC CASSSTSGPLSYEQYF
. TRBJ1-2 TRBV19 few TGTGCCAGTAATCCGGGAAACTATGGCTACACCTTC CASNPGNYGYTF
. TRBJ1-5 TRBV19 few TGTGCCAGTAGTCCCGCGAAGGGCGGTCAGCCCCAGCATTTT CASSPAKGGQPQHF
. TRBJ2-6 TRBV14 . TGTGCCAGCAGCCCTCTGGGGCCGCCTGGGGCCAACGTCCTGACTTTC CASSPLGPPGANVLTF
. TRBJ1-1 TRBV7-8 many TGTGCCAGCAGCCCTTGGGGGGACGGTGAAGCTTTCTTT CASSPWGDGEAFF
. TRBJ1-1 TRBV29-1 . TGCAGCGGGGAACAGAACACTGAAGCTTTCTTT CSGEQNTEAFF
. TRBJ2-5 TRBV6-1 many TGTGCCAGCAGTCCAACAGGAGGGGTTCCAGAGACCCAGTACTTC CASSPTGGVPETQYF
. TRBJ1-1 TRBV6-2/TRBV6-3 many TGTGCCAGCAGCCCCGCTACTGAAGCTTTCTTT CASSPATEAFF
TRBD1 TRBJ1-2 TRBV6-1 many TGTGCCAGCAGCCAGGGGGTGTGGGGCTACACCTTC CASSQGVWGYTF
. TRBJ1-5 TRBV12-3/TRBV12-4 many TGTGCCAGCAGCTTAACAGGTGGCCAGCCCCAGCATTTT CASSLTGGQPQHF
. TRBJ1-1 TRBV6-5 many TGTGCCAGCAGTTACAGCCGGACTGAAGCTTTCTTT CASSYSRTEAFF
. TRBJ1-1 TRBV28 . TGTGCCAGCAGTTGGGGGCAGGGCCCGAACACTGAAGCTTTCTTT CASSWGQGPNTEAFF
. TRBJ2-7 TRBV7-2 many TGTGCCAGCAGCTTGCCCGGGACAACGAGCGAGCAGTACTTC CASSLPGTTSEQYF
. TRBJ1-2 TRBV18 . TGTGCCAGCTCACCTCGACCGAAATTCTATGGCTACACCTTC CASSPRPKFYGYTF
TRBD2 TRBJ2-3 TRBV11-2 many TGTGCCAGCAGCTTAGTGAGCGGGGGGGTCACAGATACGCAGTATTTT CASSLVSGGVTDTQYF
TRBD1 TRBJ2-1 TRBV27 . TGTGCCAGCAGCCCCCCCCCCGGACAGGGACCTTACAATGAGCAGTTCTTC CASSPPPGQGPYNEQFF
. TRBJ2-7 TRBV5-1 many TGTGCCAGCAGCTTAGCTCGGGGGCTTTACGAGCAGTACTTC CASSLARGLYEQYF
. TRBJ1-4 TRBV6-5 few TGTGCCAGCAGTTACCGGGCAGGCTCCGGACTTAAACTGTTTTTT CASSYRAGSGLKLFF
. TRBJ1-1 TRBV12-3/TRBV12-4 many TGTGCCAGCAGTCCCACTTCCGGGACAAGGAACACTGAAGCTTTCTTT CASSPTSGTRNTEAFF
. TRBJ1-2 TRBV30 many TGTGCCTGGAGGGAGCGGACAGATGGCTACACCTTC CAWRERTDGYTF
. TRBJ2-5 TRBV9 . TGTGCCAGCAGCGTAGACCCCATTGGCGGACCTTTCGGGGAGACCCAGTACTTC CASSVDPIGGPFGETQYF
TRBD2 TRBJ2-1 TRBV5-6 many TGTGCCAGCAGCTTGAGGCTAGCGGAGGCCTACAATGAGCAGTTCTTC CASSLRLAEAYNEQFF
TRBD1 TRBJ2-3 TRBV4-1 . TGCGCCAGCAGCCGGGACAGGACCACAGATACGCAGTATTTT CASSRDRTTDTQYF
TRBD1 TRBJ1-6 TRBV27 many TGTGCCAGCACCACAGGGGTTAATTCACCCCTCCACTTT CASTTGVNSPLHF
. TRBJ1-1 TRBV6-5 many TGTGCCAGCAGTTACTCGGCTTTCCGAGACACTGAAGCTTTCTTT CASSYSAFRDTEAFF
. TRBJ2-3 TRBV3-1 . TGTGCCAGCAGCCTAAGCCGCGATACGCAGTATTTT CASSLSRDTQYF
TRBD2 TRBJ2-5 TRBV7-9 many TGTGCCAGCAGCTTAGGCCTAGCGGGGGCTGAGACCCAGTACTTC CASSLGLAGAETQYF
TRBD2 TRBJ2-3 TRBV5-5 many TGTGCCAGCAGCCACAGCGGGGGGGCAGATACGCAGTATTTT CASSHSGGADTQYF